Sequencing of this T cell receptor beta chain was carried out in a study of cytotoxic CD8 clonotypes in ibrutinib-treated CLL. At the level of the study: Response samples were taken after a median of approximately 11 months on treatment, range 6 to 36. General observations from the study: Circulating CD8+ T-cell counts were tracked by baseline clonality, which exceeded that of age-matched healthy donors. There were differences in sampling times between sustained-remission and progressing patients.

As regards this clone: Its antigen is as yet unknown. This specimen includes other DNA sequences encoding the same CDR3.

Sequencing used immunoSEQ multiplex PCR; TCRdb keeps in-frame clones, though not all of them. The table records around 310,000 clones, more than 65% of them present only once. Sequencing was performed on PBMCs, taken before ibrutinib treatment. The TCR was taken from a human donor with chronic lymphocytic leukemia.

The CDR3 spells CASSTYNEQFF. In DNA form, the CDR3 reads TGTGCCAGTAGCACCTACAATGAGCAGTTCTTC. This rearrangement joins TRBV19 to TRBJ2-1; D gene ambiguous. This CDR3 contains 11 residues. The germline V and J ends were trimmed by 6 bases and 2 bases, with 2 bases remaining between them. Looked up from germline, CDR1 is LNHDA and CDR2 is SQIVND (reference sequence).